This T cell receptor (beta chain) originates from a study of lymphopenia after photon versus proton radiotherapy. Whole-study results and caveats: Photon-treated patients lost naive T cells and TCR diversity; proton-treated stayed stable.

Generated by immunoSEQ multiplex PCR, the TCRdb table keeps only in-frame clones and is missing some. Altogether approximately 65,000 clones are present, approximately 87% being singletons, with the ten largest covering 10% to 13%. The CDR3 is 17 amino acids. The ends lost 6 bases at V and 6 bases at J; junction bases unmatched: 14. Germline V gives CDR1 SGHNT, CDR2 YYREEE (reference sequence). Points on this clone: Its antigen is not known.

The sample in question was peripheral blood, obtained from a patient treated with proton-based radiotherapy. This receptor was taken from an elderly man with esophageal cancer. The chain carries TRBV5-4 and TRBJ2-3; TRBD1 agrees at 12 bases. CDR3 protein: CASTRTAGTGGYDTQYF. DNA of the CDR3: TGTGCCAGCACCAGAACCGCCGGGACAGGGGGCTATGATACGCAGTATTTT.